These 21 T cell receptor beta chains came from one sample sequenced in a study of molecular identifiers for immune sequencing clone quantification. TCRdb passed the PCR reads through MiXCR, listing each CDR3 protein once. Counted here are over 35,000 distinct CDR3 sequences, roughly 18% occurring once; the ten biggest clones make up more than 6%. The specimen sequenced was naive CD8+ T cells from blood, with Jurkat cell RNA spiked in. As to subset: FACS-sorted CD8+CD4-CCR7+CD45RA+ naive T cells. Receptors were obtained from a human donor in good health. Some libraries in this study had Jurkat cell RNA spiked in.

In the case of this clonotype: One base away lies a much larger clone, so this may be a sequencing read error. The V and J genes are TRBV23-1 and TRBJ2-7; D unresolved. TRBV23-1 counts as an open reading frame of uncertain function. The CDR3 is made up of 13 amino acids. In DNA form, the CDR3 reads TGCGCCAGCCCCCGGAGATTATGCTACGAGCGGTACTTC. Its protein product is CASPRRLCYERYF.

The V call is TRBV4-1, the J call TRBJ2-6, with D hard to call. Trimming shortened V by 3 bases and J by 4 bases, and 7 bases separated the two germline ends. The CDR3 has 14 residues. Germline CDR1 and CDR2: MGHRA and YSYEKL. Written as DNA, the CDR3 is TGCGCCAGCAGCCACGGTTACGGGGCCAACGTCCTGACTTTC. As protein: CASSHGYGANVLTF.

This clonotype was seen many times. This rearrangement joins TRBV7-9 to TRBJ1-4; unclear D gene. Germline CDR1 and CDR2: SEHNR and FQNEAQ (reference sequence). The ends were cut back, 4 bases at V and 3 bases at J, with 9 bases in the middle. The CDR3 is made up of 14 amino acids. The CDR3 here is CASSYRQPNEKLFF. The CDR3 DNA reads TGTGCCAGCAGCTACCGCCAGCCTAATGAAAAACTGTTTTTT.

This clonotype occurred many times. This rearrangement joins TRBV27 to TRBJ2-3; 9 nucleotides match TRBD1. Germline V gives CDR1 MNHEY, CDR2 SMNVEV (reference sequence). The V and J ends lost 5 bases and 1 base, in that order; junction bases with no gene match: 1. CDR3 length: 14 residues. The chain's CDR3 is CASSRQGGTDTQYF. CDR3 bases: TGTGCCAGCAGTCGACAGGGGGGCACAGATACGCAGTATTTT.

The chain recombines TRBV14 with TRBJ2-1; D might be TRBD1 (5 bases). Germline loops: CDR1 SGHDN, CDR2 FVKESK. V was clipped by 3 bases and J by 12 bases, with 21 bases between them. The CDR3 is 15 amino acids. The chain's CDR3 is CASSQYGYPGISQFF. The CDR3 DNA reads TGTGCCAGCAGCCAGTACGGGTACCCAGGGATTTCGCAGTTCTTC.

This clonotype was recorded at least ten times. This chain joins TRBV5-5 and TRBJ2-7; 7 bases agree with TRBD1. The germline gives CDR1 SGHKS, CDR2 YYEKEE (reference sequence). V shed 4 bases, J shed 2 bases, and the junction held 9 bases outside the gene matches. The CDR3 has 15 residues. The DNA of the CDR3 is TGTGCCAGCAGCCCACCGAGGCAGGGGGCCTACGAGCAGTACTTC. This gives the protein CASSPPRQGAYEQYF.

This clonotype showed up many times. J is TRBJ2-1 and V is TRBV7-8; 7 nucleotides align to TRBD2. The CDR3 is made up of 17 amino acids. With 5 bases clipped from V and 9 bases from J, the junction kept 19 bases outside the gene matches. The germline CDR1 and CDR2 sequences are SGHVS and FQNEAQ. The CDR3 region is CASSRQPVRAGDREQFF. CDR3 nucleotide sequence: TGTGCCAGCAGCCGACAGCCCGTCCGGGCGGGAGATCGTGAGCAGTTCTTC.

This clonotype was detected ten times or more. The chain links TRBV6-5 to TRBJ2-5; D possibly corresponds to TRBD1 (5 bases). Germline CDR1 and CDR2: MNHEY and SVGAGI. V dropped 6 bases and J dropped 3 bases, with 11 bases sitting between them. The CDR3 has 13 residues. In DNA, the CDR3 is TGTGCCAGCAGCGAGGAGACAGAAGAGACCCAGTACTTC. Residues: CASSEETEETQYF.

At least ten counts were recorded for this clonotype. The chain joins TRBV5-1 to TRBJ2-1; D possibly corresponds to TRBD2 (5 bases). Between the trimmed V and J ends, which lost 3 bases and 10 bases, there was a span of 17 bases. Germline CDR1 SGHRS, CDR2 YFSETQ. There are 14 residues in the CDR3. The CDR3 loop is CASSSGNSLAEQFF. The CDR3 region has the DNA TGCGCCAGCAGCTCGGGGAACAGCCTGGCCGAGCAGTTCTTC.

The chain joins TRBV11-2 to TRBJ1-2; no reliable D call. This CDR3 is built from 10 residues. Germline loops: CDR1 SGHAT, CDR2 FQNNGV. With 8 bases removed from V and 3 bases from J, the gap between germline ends came to 4 bases. The CDR3 reads CASGHYGYTF. The CDR3 DNA sequence: TGTGCCAGCGGTCACTATGGCTACACCTTC.

The J gene is TRBJ2-5, the V gene TRBV9; a weak D match, TRBD1 (5 bases). The CDR3 length is 16 residues. The V end lost 3 bases, the J end lost 1 base, and 16 bases lay between the germline ends. Germline values: CDR1 SGDLS, CDR2 YYNGEE. CDR3 loop: CASSEGPHPFQETQYF. The DNA for the CDR3 is TGTGCCAGCAGCGAGGGGCCACACCCATTCCAAGAGACCCAGTACTTC.

This clonotype came up a few times. This sequence joins TRBV9 and TRBJ1-4, with D possibly being TRBD1 (5 bases). CDR1 is SGDLS, CDR2 YYNGEE, per germline. The ends were cut back, 0 bases at V and 0 bases at J, with 9 bases in the middle. This CDR3 region has 16 residues. CDR3 loop: CASSVGIGATNEKLFF. DNA for the CDR3: TGTGCCAGCAGCGTAGGGATAGGGGCAACTAATGAAAAACTGTTTTTT.

In its sample, this clonotype was seen many times. This sequence joins TRBV15 and TRBJ2-5, with a possible D match to TRBD2 (5 bases). The CDR3 extends over 15 amino acids. Per germline, CDR1 LNHNV and CDR2 YYDKDF (reference sequence). Deletions cut 0 bases from V and 5 bases from J, with 13 bases between. CDR3 amino acids: CATSRDSGSGETQYF. The CDR3 nucleotides read TGTGCCACCAGCAGAGATTCGGGAAGTGGGGAGACCCAGTACTTC.

This clonotype was observed many times. V usage is TRBV27 and J usage is TRBJ1-5; D might be TRBD1 (6 bases). The CDR3 spans 14 residues. V dropped 5 bases and J dropped 3 bases, with 11 bases sitting between them. In germline, CDR1 is MNHEY, CDR2 SMNVEV (reference sequence). The CDR3 here is CASSTTGYNQPQHF. As DNA, the CDR3 is TGTGCCAGCAGTACCACAGGGTACAATCAGCCCCAGCATTTT.

The chain uses TRBV11-2 and TRBJ2-1; 7 positions agree with TRBD2. The CDR3 totals 13 residues. V shed 6 bases and J 10 bases; nucleotides not matched to a gene: 9. CDR1 SGHAT and CDR2 FQNNGV come from the germline V gene. The CDR3 region is CASRKGGSLEQFF. The CDR3 DNA reads as TGTGCCAGCAGAAAGGGAGGGTCCTTGGAGCAGTTCTTC.

This clonotype was detected many times. The chain employs TRBV11-2 and TRBJ1-3; 9 bases fit TRBD1. V was pared by 4 bases and J by 2 bases, with 9 bases of the junction left unmatched. The CDR3 has 17 residues. Germline V gives CDR1 SGHAT, CDR2 FQNNGV. CDR3 nucleotide sequence: TGTGCCAGCAGCTATAGCCCTTGGACAGGGGCTGGAAACACCATATATTTT. It specifies CASSYSPWTGAGNTIYF.

This clonotype was counted many times. The V gene is TRBV21-1, the J gene TRBJ2-7; the DNA was not used to check the table's D call, TRBD2. TRBV21-1 constitutes a pseudogene. The CDR3 spans 20 residues. CDR3 sequence reads: CASSKRHDRVGLAGAYEQYF. The CDR3 bases are TGTGCCAGCAGCAAGCGACACGACAGGGTCGGACTAGCGGGGGCCTACGAGCAGTACTTC.

This clonotype appeared many times. The rearrangement links TRBV7-2 to TRBJ2-7; 11 nucleotides match TRBD2. The CDR3 sequence is 15 residues long. The trim removed 1 base at V and 6 bases at J, leaving 5 bases unmatched. CDR1 and CDR2 from the germline V gene are SGHTA and FQGNSA. The CDR3 region has the DNA TGTGCCAGCAGCTTAGTCTTAGCGGGAGGGAGCGAGCAGTACTTC. Protein sequence: CASSLVLAGGSEQYF.

This clonotype was picked up many times. The gene calls are TRBV7-2 and TRBJ2-7; a possible D gene is TRBD2 (6 bases). CDR1 SGHTA and CDR2 FQGNSA come from the germline V gene. The length of the CDR3 is 16 residues. The germline V and J ends were trimmed by 5 bases and 2 bases, with 19 bases remaining between them. The CDR3: CASSLRGTGFPYEQYF. CDR3 in DNA: TGTGCCAGCAGCCTCCGGGGGACGGGTTTCCCCTACGAGCAGTACTTC.

Ten or more counts support this clonotype. The chain has TRBV19 and TRBJ1-5; TRBD1 matches 7 bases. Per germline, CDR1 LNHDA and CDR2 SQIVND (reference sequence). This CDR3 has 16 amino acids. V lost 5 bases and J lost 0; bases outside the gene matches: 7. The CDR3: CASSSGTVYSNQPQHF. CDR3 nucleotides: TGTGCCAGTAGTTCCGGGACAGTCTATAGCAATCAGCCCCAGCATTTT.

This clonotype was detected ten times or more. This sequence joins TRBV14 and TRBJ2-1; possible D gene TRBD1, 5 bases. Germline V gene lookup returns CDR1 SGHDN and CDR2 FVKESK. Trimming cost V 3 bases and J 6 bases, with 15 bases left between them. This CDR3 has 15 residues. CDR3 sequence: CASSHFDSPGNEQFF. The CDR3 DNA is TGTGCCAGCAGCCATTTCGACAGCCCTGGCAATGAGCAGTTCTTC.